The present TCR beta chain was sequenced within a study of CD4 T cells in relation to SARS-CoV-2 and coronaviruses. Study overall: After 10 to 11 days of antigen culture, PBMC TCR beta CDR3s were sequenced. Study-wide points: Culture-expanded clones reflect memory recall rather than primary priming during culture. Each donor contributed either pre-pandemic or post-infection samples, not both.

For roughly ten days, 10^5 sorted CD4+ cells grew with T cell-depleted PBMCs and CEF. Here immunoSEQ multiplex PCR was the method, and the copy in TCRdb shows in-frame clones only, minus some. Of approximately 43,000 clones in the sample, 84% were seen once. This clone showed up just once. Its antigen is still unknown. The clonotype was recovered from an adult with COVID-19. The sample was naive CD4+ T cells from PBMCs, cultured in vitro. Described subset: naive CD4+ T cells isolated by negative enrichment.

This CDR3 is CASSLFLAGVNEQYF. For the CDR3, the DNA is TGTGCCAGCAGCTTGTTCCTAGCGGGAGTAAATGAGCAGTACTTC. The chain joins TRBV5-4 to TRBJ2-7; TRBD2 agrees at 10 bases. Germline trimming cut 1 base from V and 7 bases from J; bases unmatched to any gene: 8. The CDR3 has 15 residues. In germline, CDR1 is SGHNT, CDR2 YYREEE (reference sequence).